These 21 T cell receptor beta chains share one sample of origin, sequenced in a study of blood T cells in healthy people across ages. The use of a sample-barcoded 5' primer and a J-beta primer mix characterized a second PCR of roughly 6 to 11 cycles. TCRdb fed the 5' RACE reads into MiXCR, producing one record per CDR3 protein. The sample comprises some 1.5 million distinct CDR3 sequences, under 30% of which are singletons, and approximately 7.7% rests with the top ten. The sample taken for sequencing was blood. These receptor sequences come from a woman in her 30s in good health.

V and J are TRBV28 and TRBJ2-5; 7 nucleotides agree with TRBD1. Germline assignment: CDR1 MDHEN and CDR2 SYDVKM. CDR3 length: 13 residues. V trimming: 8 bases; J trimming: 5 bases; junction bases outside the gene matches: 8. The CDR3 nucleotides are TGTGCCAGCGGATCCCGGGACAGTGAGACCCAGTACTTC. This sequence encodes CASGSRDSETQYF.

There are a few counts of this clonotype. V and J are TRBV30 and TRBJ2-7; 8 bases fit TRBD1. With 1 base clipped from V and 3 bases from J, the junction kept 11 bases outside the gene matches. Per germline, CDR1 GTSNPN and CDR2 SVGIG (reference sequence). There are 16 residues in the CDR3. CDR3 in DNA: TGTGCCTGGAGTGGGCAGGGGGCTCCGATTTACTACGAGCAGTACTTC. Protein product: CAWSGQGAPIYYEQYF.

The rearrangement joins TRBV19 to TRBJ2-5; TRBD2 might be the D (6 bases). The CDR3 contains 13 residues. Trimming shortened V by 4 bases and J by 11 bases, and 17 bases separated the two germline ends. Germline values: CDR1 LNHDA, CDR2 SQIVND (reference sequence). The CDR3 sequence is CASSTSSAGEQYF. The DNA for the CDR3 is TGTGCCAGTAGTACTTCTAGCGCGGGTGAGCAGTACTTC.

As for this clonotype: A much more abundant neighbour one base away suggests this may be a read error. This chain connects TRBV6-6 to TRBJ2-5; TRBD2 matches 9 bases. V dropped 4 bases and J dropped 5; count of bases not matched to a gene: 14. The CDR3 sequence is 17 residues long. Germline V lookup: CDR1 MNHNY, CDR2 SVGAGI (reference sequence). CDR3 sequence: CASSWITSGQLRETQYF. As DNA, the CDR3 is TGTGCCAGCAGTTGGATAACTAGCGGGCAGCTGAGGGAGACCCAGTACTTC.

Points on this clonotype: A read error may explain this, as a much larger clone is one base away. The genes are TRBV4-2 and TRBJ2-4; 8 bases map to TRBD1. The tail of the sequence fits TRBJ2-7 better, so the J call may be wrong. This CDR3 is built from 16 residues. Germline lookup yields CDR1 LGHNA and CDR2 YNFKEQ. The CDR3 region is CASSHERGQGRNEQYF. CDR3 coding DNA: TGTGCCAGCAGCCATGAACGAGGACAGGGTAGAAACGAGCAGTACTTC.

This clonotype has more than one count but fewer than ten. This rearrangement joins TRBV6-6 to TRBJ2-7; D call uncertain. V gave up 2 bases and J gave up 1 base, with 6 bases separating them. The germline CDR1 and CDR2 sequences are MNHNY and SVGAGI (reference sequence). This CDR3 has 13 residues. The CDR3 loop reads CASSYDASYEQYF. CDR3 sequence (DNA): TGTGCCAGCAGTTACGACGCGTCCTACGAGCAGTACTTC.

For this clonotype: A clone one base away is much larger, so this may be a read error. This chain joins TRBV9 and TRBJ2-1; D may be TRBD2 (7 bases). V gave up 1 base and J gave up 3 bases, with 11 bases separating them. The CDR3 contains 15 residues. The germline gives CDR1 SGDLS, CDR2 YYNGEE. For the CDR3, the DNA is TGTGCCAGCAGCGTACGGGGGGCTGGCTACAATGAGCAGTTCTTC. It yields the protein CASSVRGAGYNEQFF.

The chain has TRBV7-9 and TRBJ2-2; 8 bases fit TRBD1. J lost 4 bases, V lost 5 bases, and 6 bases had no gene match. The CDR3 contains 15 residues. Germline values: CDR1 SEHNR, CDR2 FQNEAQ (reference sequence). This CDR3 reads CASSRRTGLTGELFF. The CDR3 DNA is TGTGCCAGCAGCCGACGGACAGGGCTCACCGGGGAGCTGTTTTTT.

Of note for this clonotype: One end of the junction is discordant with germline, which a read error may explain. The chain links TRBV5-1 to TRBJ2-1; the D gene is possibly TRBD2 (5 bases). This CDR3 is 15 amino acids long. Germline V gives CDR1 SGHRS, CDR2 YFSETQ. The CDR3 coding sequence is TGCGCCAGCAGCTTGGTGGGAGAGTCCTACAATGGGCAGTTCTTC. Residues: CASSLVGESYNGQFF. The full variable domain, completed using reference TRBV5-1 and TRBJ2-1, is KAGVTQTPRYLIKTRGQQVTLSCSPISGHRSVSWYQQTPGQGLQFLFEYFSETQRNKGNFPGRFSGRQFSNSRSEMNVSTLELGDSALYLCASSLVGESYNGQFFGPGTRLTVL.

This clonotype was recorded a few times. This rearrangement joins TRBV6-5 to TRBJ1-4; the match to TRBD1 covers 9 bases. CDR3 length: 14 residues. The V gene end was trimmed by 5 bases and the J gene end by 8 bases; junction bases not matched to a gene: 6. Germline CDR1 reads MNHEY; CDR2 reads SVGAGI. The CDR3 sequence is CASSRGQGREKLFF. CDR3 nucleotides: TGTGCCAGCAGTAGGGGACAGGGTAGAGAAAAACTGTTTTTT.

The rearrangement links TRBV18 to TRBJ2-7; the D is unclear. In germline, CDR1 is KGHSH, CDR2 LQKENI. V lost 3 bases, J lost 2 bases, and 14 bases lay in between. The CDR3 has 15 residues. The CDR3 coding sequence is TGTGCCAGCTCACCCAGGCAGACCAATCCCTACGAGCAGTACTTC. Residues: CASSPRQTNPYEQYF.

This clonotype has more than one count but fewer than ten. Being one base from a much bigger clone, this may be a read error. This chain joins TRBV15 and TRBJ2-1, with TRBD2 identical over 8 bases. The J call may be incorrect, as the DNA end agrees better with TRBJ2-7. This CDR3 comprises 16 residues. Looked up from germline, CDR1 is LNHNV and CDR2 is YYDKDF (reference sequence). This chain's CDR3 is CATSPSSGSSYNEQYF. CDR3 sequence (DNA): TGTGCCACCAGCCCTTCGAGCGGGAGTTCCTACAATGAGCAGTACTTC.

This clonotype was found a few times. One end of the junction is discordant with germline, which a read error may explain. The chain has TRBV12-3 or TRBV12-4 and TRBJ2-7; D not certain. The CDR3 spans 13 residues. CDR3 in amino acids: CARSLTPLYEQYF. Here the CDR3 DNA reads TGTGCCCGCAGTTTGACACCACTCTACGAGCAGTACTTC.

Ten or more counts support this clonotype. Written as DNA, the CDR3 is TGTGCCAGCATCCACTCCGGGGGTGAATACGAGCAGTACTTC. It is translated as CASIHSGGEYEQYF. V and J are TRBV2 and TRBJ2-7; the D gene is possibly TRBD2 (6 bases). V dropped 7 bases and J dropped 4 bases, with 17 bases sitting between them. The CDR3 has 14 amino acids. Per germline, CDR1 SNHLY and CDR2 FYNNEI. The variable domain in full, completed from reference TRBV2 and TRBJ2-7, reads EPEVTQTPSHQVTQMGQEVILRCVPISNHLYFYWYRQILGQKVEFLVSFYNNEISEKSEIFDDQFSVERPDGSNFTLKIRSTKLEDSAMYFCASIHSGGEYEQYFGPGTRLTVT.

This clonotype came up a few times. The gene calls are TRBV20-1 and TRBJ1-1, with D tentatively TRBD1 (5 bases). V was shortened by 5 bases and J by 3 bases, with 10 bases between the two germline ends. The CDR3 sequence is 12 residues long. Germline V gene lookup returns CDR1 DFQATT and CDR2 SNEGSKA (reference sequence). The CDR3 protein is CSAAEGDTEAFF. In nucleotides, the CDR3 is TGCAGTGCTGCAGAAGGGGACACTGAAGCTTTCTTT.

This chain joins TRBV7-6 and TRBJ2-1; the match to TRBD1 covers 8 bases. V was clipped by 5 bases and J by 6 bases; unmatched bases: 9. The germline CDR1 and CDR2 sequences are SGHVS and FNYEAQ. The CDR3 is 15 amino acids. CDR3 nucleotide sequence: TGTGCCAGCAGCGCCGCAGGGGGCATCTTCAATGAGCAGTTCTTC. Encoded protein: CASSAAGGIFNEQFF. Using reference TRBV7-6 and TRBJ2-1 for the parts outside the CDR3, the full variable domain is GAGVSQSPRYKVTKRGQDVALRCDPISGHVSLYWYRQALGQGPEFLTYFNYEAQQDKSGLPNDRFSAERPEGSISTLTIQRTEQRDSAMYRCASSAAGGIFNEQFFGPGTRLTVL.

This clonotype was recorded many times. This chain connects TRBV12-3 or TRBV12-4 to TRBJ2-7; TRBD2 agrees at 9 bases. This CDR3 spans 16 amino acids. Trimming at V came to 6 bases and at J to 3 bases, leaving 12 bases not matched to a gene. The CDR3 spells CASSRGQREDDYEQYF. The CDR3, as DNA: TGTGCCAGCAGCCGGGGTCAGCGGGAGGACGACTACGAGCAGTACTTC.

The CDR3: CASSQDSRTSGGAGTDTQYF. CDR3 sequence (DNA): TGTGCCAGCAGCCAAGATTCTCGTACTAGCGGGGGGGCCGGAACAGATACGCAGTATTTT. The chain joins TRBV4-2 to TRBJ2-3; 13 bases map to TRBD2. The CDR3 is 20 amino acids. Trimming took 0 bases from V and 3 from J; bases not matched to a gene: 12. Germline CDR1 and CDR2: LGHNA and YNFKEQ.

For this clonotype: This clone may be a read error of a much larger clone one base away. J is TRBJ2-1 and V is TRBV7-2; D gene ambiguous. The CDR3 runs 15 residues. Trimming took off 4 bases at V and 2 bases at J, with 12 bases between the two ends. Germline CDR1 SGHTA, CDR2 FQGNSA. In DNA form, the CDR3 reads TGTGCCAGCAGCTCCGGGCTAAGCCCCTACAATGAGCAGTTCTTC. This translates into CASSSGLSPYNEQFF.

The CDR3 coding sequence is TGTGCCATCAGTGGGCTAGCGGGGGAAGAGACCCAGTACTTC. Translating gives CAISGLAGEETQYF. J is TRBJ2-5 and V is TRBV10-3; 10 bases are shared with TRBD2. The CDR3 runs to 14 residues. Germline assignment: CDR1 ENHRY and CDR2 SYGVKD. Losses at the gene ends were 4 bases for V and 3 bases for J; bases not matched to a gene: 2.

The table lists this clonotype with many counts. V and J are TRBV7-6 and TRBJ1-1; no clear D. The V end was cut by 1 base, the J end by 6 bases, with 15 bases between. The CDR3 loop spans 15 amino acids. Germline V gene data show CDR1 as SGHVS and CDR2 as FNYEAQ. The CDR3 protein is CASSLGAGTTAEAFF. In DNA, the CDR3 is TGTGCCAGCAGCTTAGGAGCCGGTACAACAGCTGAAGCTTTCTTT.